The T cell receptor (beta chain) under discussion was sequenced for a study of blood T cell repertoires in COVID-19 (dated by TCRdb to between 2020 and 2021). Notes on the research overall: Samples covering the acute and convalescent phases of COVID-19 were provided by collaborators in the United States, Italy and Spain. A de-identified subject ID, COVID-19 status, age in years and sex were almost always included in the sample metadata. The repertoires were released in a freely available public database meant as a resource for research on the immune response to SARS-CoV-2. The prospective study material was composed of cDNA or gDNA derived from T cells, B-cell-depleted T cells, or PBMCs. The samples were drawn from the first 160 participants of the ongoing ImmuneRACE study and from 1,254 subjects provided by 6 global collaborators. Where available, HLA class I and class II types were taken from metadata supplied by the sample provider and were not determined by assay-based typing. Subjects who had been exposed to COVID-19, were actively infected with it, or had recovered from it provided the deeply sampled blood TCRbeta repertoires that made up the dataset.

As regards this clone: Its recognized antigen is unknown. No qualities accompany the bases; no much larger clone lies one base away.

The immunoSEQ Assay, a bias-controlled multiplex PCR, was used to amplify TCRbeta CDR3 regions from genomic DNA. The original pipeline was this. The number of nucleated cells in each sample was estimated by amplification of reference gene primers within the assay. To quantify the absolute abundance of each unique TCRbeta CDR3 rearrangement, sequence reads were collapsed and filtered. Productive Simpson clonality was computed per sample as the square root of Simpson's diversity index over productive rearrangements. TCRdb re-hosts the immuneACCESS table, in-frame sequences only. Its copies lack some clones; in the studies checked, an unresolved V gene accounts for under half of them, and the cause for the rest is not known. The V and J calls and clone size come from that table; D and trimming were worked out from the DNA. This sample holds around 300,000 clones; roughly nine tenths were observed only once. The ten largest clones represent approximately 2.1% of the sample.

The paper's findings and limits, for the study overall: Clinical and demographic metadata were provided uncurated, with the amount varying by source and participant.

At one collaborating source in Seattle, patients were enrolled during active infection and were followed longitudinally through the course of disease. Whole blood was collected in K2EDTA tubes by collaborating institutions according to the institutions' own protocols. For TCRbeta analysis, collaborators shipped samples as frozen whole blood, isolated PBMCs, or DNA extracted from either of those sample types. From its cysteine to its phenylalanine, the CDR3 spans 15 amino acids. The read is trimmed to its CDR3 DNA, 45 bases read in frame from base 1. V and J are truncated by 0 bases and 8 bases respectively, leaving an intervening sequence of 14 bases. The germline V gene encodes CDR1 SGHVS and CDR2 FQNEAQ.

The chain is assembled from TRBV7-8 and TRBJ2-1; the D gene is perhaps TRBD1, from 5 matching bases. Source material: peripheral blood. The receptor's source is a woman aged 30 to 39 with COVID-19, enrolled during active disease. The nucleotide sequence is TGTGCCAGCAGCTTAGCAGACAGAATTAGGGATGAGCAGTTCTTC. It codes for CASSLADRIRDEQFF.